The sequence of this T cell receptor beta chain was determined in a study of cytomegalovirus exposure and HLA in healthy donors. Study at large: It was reported in a later analysis that the same platform had been used for the 110 or so validation repertoires as for the 550 to 750 first-cohort repertoires.

About this clone itself: Antigen: not known.

Clones were read by immunoSEQ multiplex PCR, and TCRdb kept only the in-frame ones, dropping some. The sample carries hundreds of thousands of clones, 86% recorded once. From the roughly 110-subject validation cohort, which was separate from the approximately 670-subject first cohort, the donors were drawn. Findings of the study overall: Overall, approximately 150 TCR beta chains were annotated as cytomegalovirus-associated.

The germline V and J ends were trimmed by 4 bases and 0 bases, with 13 bases remaining between them. The length of the CDR3 is 17 residues. Germline CDR1 is MDHEN and CDR2 is SYDVKM. This chain connects TRBV28 to TRBJ1-6; D is perhaps TRBD1 (6 bases). Sequencing was done on a sample of PBMCs. The TCR originated in a woman between 18 and 29 years old in good health and CMV-seronegative. This CDR3 reads CASSSDRISSYNSPLHF. The CDR3, as DNA: TGTGCCAGCAGTTCGGACAGAATTAGCTCCTATAATTCACCCCTCCACTTT.